Described below is a single T cell receptor beta chain sequence and its context. Its binding antigen is unknown. The junction does not match germline at one end; this may be a read error. The sample holds other DNA sequences that translate to the same CDR3. This entry belongs to a study of cytomegalovirus exposure and HLA in healthy donors (dated by TCRdb to about 2017). With regard to the full study: According to an earlier analysis of around 600 of the donors, about 179 million T cells yielded some 110 million unique TCR beta sequences and about 280 Gb of sequence data. Approximately 300 gigabases of sequencing data and roughly 81 million unique TCR sequences made up an early release that covered 640 HLA-typed donors. The genetic ancestry cluster associated with self-reported Caucasian donors included 81% of the approximately 400 genotyped donors. The study aimed to test whether cataloging public T cell receptors could reveal signatures of past pathogen exposure. The study profiled the T cell repertoires of some 610 subjects by immunosequencing and related them to cytomegalovirus serostatus. Along with the approximately 700-subject first cohort, a separate validation cohort of over a hundred different subjects was used. The study combined high-throughput TCR immunosequencing, statistical association of individual TCRs with disease status, and machine learning to predict cytomegalovirus infection status. A later analysis re-examined previously published TCR beta repertoires from just over 650 donors and added high-resolution HLA genotyping to investigate patterns of TCR occurrence. The later analysis used no new phenotypic data to find candidate immune exposures, relying instead on TCR beta sequences and their occurrence across donors. In an earlier analysis of roughly 540 of the donors, high-throughput TCR beta sequencing was used to judge whether each TCR beta V gene segment behaved as functional or pseudogenic. Alongside the repertoire data, information on donor age, sex, ethnicity and CMV serostatus was compiled. A later genetic analysis used genome-wide SNP genotypes for about 55% of the 666 donors, treating that subset as a discovery cohort. All discovery cohort repertoires had been generated using a single sequencing platform. Class I and class II HLA loci were covered by the typing at four-digit resolution. Typing coverage varied by locus: roughly 629-640 donors for A, B, C, DRB1 and DQB1; roughly 500 for DQA1; about 600 for DPA1; some 470 for DPB1. Four to six DR-DQ haplotypes were handled as single units for association and clustering, since linkage in the cohort was strong. Across under 500 genotyped donors of the cohort, an average of roughly 250,000 unique TCR beta nucleotide sequences per donor were sequenced, and roughly 20% of those sequences were non-productive.

The cohort was made up of hundreds of healthy bone marrow donors. At the time of sampling, all cohort members were nominally healthy, though unrecorded immune exposures were likely present. The donor was CMV seropositive and was included in the group of 289 seropositive cohort members. Every donor gave a peripheral blood sample, and the peripheral blood mononuclear cells from that sample were used for TCR beta sequencing. The Qiagen DNeasy Blood Extraction Kit was used to extract genomic DNA from the blood cell samples. Libraries were constructed by the immunoSEQ multiplex PCR assay. The multiplex PCR relied on a mix of 60 forward primers for TCR Vbeta segments and 13 reverse primers for TCR Jbeta segments. The CDR3 region of rearranged TCR beta genes was amplified from genomic DNA by a multiplex PCR assay. On the Illumina HiSeq System, the amplified TCR beta libraries were sequenced as 87-base-pair reads. Turning to the authors' computational methods: A later analysis tallied tens of millions of unique TCR beta chains across the 610 or so repertoires, and approximately 9.9 million of those chains were shared by two or more donors. A nearest-neighbor algorithm error-corrected the raw reads and collapsed the reads into unique sequences, merging closely related sequences to remove PCR and sequencing errors. To assign V, D and J gene segments, CDR3 sequences were aligned to IMGT reference sequences. For a sequence to be retained, a match of at least six nucleotides was required to both a V gene segment and a J gene segment. A rearrangement counted as productive if the CDR3 had no stop codons and remained in frame with V and J, and every other rearrangement counted as non-productive. Following IMGT convention, CDR3 was defined as the stretch from the second conserved V-encoded cysteine to the conserved J-encoded phenylalanine. The earlier analysis of 500 to 650 of the donors excluded any sequence lacking an unambiguous match to a single V gene segment. In an earlier analysis of approximately 560 of the donors, a V segment was called functional when productive rearrangements were above 56.7%, and segregating when the standard deviation between donors exceeded 5%. A statistical classification framework was built for diagnosing cytomegalovirus status from the catalog of TCR beta chain sequences. In a later analysis, TCR nucleotide sequences were compared against IMGT/GENE-DB human TR gene sequences so that V and J genes could be assigned. In a later analysis, CDR3 sequences and most-parsimonious VDJ recombination scenarios were assigned using the TCRdist pipeline. In a later analysis, each TCR beta chain was defined by its CDR3 amino acid sequence together with its V-gene family, and reads without a unique V-gene family were excluded. As a way to deal with suspected cross-contamination and a sequencing artifact, a later analysis dropped over 550 nucleotide sequences that were highly shared and had low generation probability. In a later analysis, a clonal expansion index for each public chain was calculated from normalized within-repertoire ranks of inferred template counts. In a later analysis, generation probabilities were computed using a VDJ recombination model fitted to out-of-frame rearrangements, and the results were checked against IGoR. In a later analysis, hypergeometric tests were used to score TCR-TCR, TCR-HLA and TCR-CMV co-occurrence, with a repertoire-size bias correction applied to TCR pairs. A later analysis estimated false discovery rates by permuting HLA or CMV assignments 20 times. In a later analysis, co-occurring TCRs were grouped using DBSCAN, with TCRdist sequence similarity added in when clustering inside HLA-allele-positive subsets. Co-occurrence clustering excluded repertoires with fewer than 30,000 or more than 120,000 public chains, plus five with anomalous nucleotide sharing. Sourced from immuneACCESS, this table was stored by TCRdb with only in-frame sequences that have V and J called. A share of the clones is absent; for the studies checked, an unresolved V gene accounts for under half, and the remainder has no known explanation. V and J calls and clone size are given by that table; D and trimming were obtained from the DNA. This sample gives under 150,000 clones in total; approximately 68% of them show up just once. In total, the top ten clones hold roughly 1.6% of the sample.

Study-wide findings and limitations: According to a later genetic analysis, donors in an Asian-associated ancestry cluster had fewer N-insertions in productive TCRs than the approximately 610-donor mean. Strong co-occurrence of HLA alleles, especially DR and DQ, made assigning TCR associations to individual alleles difficult. The only immune exposure information available for the cohort was CMV serostatus. A total of some 180 TCR beta chains were listed by the study as associated with cytomegalovirus. Because counts were too low, about 18 rarely observed V segments, including chromosome 9 orphons, were excluded from the earlier analysis of 587 of the donors. In a later analysis, most CMV-associated TCR beta chains were found to appear HLA-restricted, with HLA associations seemingly driven largely by CMV exposure. Cytomegalovirus status was reported to be diagnosed by the classifier with high specificity and sensitivity in both the original and validation cohorts. In a later analysis, several top co-occurrence clusters were reported to appear linked to parvovirus B19, influenza, CMV and Epstein-Barr virus. Most TCR sequences were seen in very few donors, while some public TCRs were found in many individuals. A later analysis found that HLA-associated TCR beta chains were more clonally expanded and had lower generation probabilities than equally common non-associated chains. V-gene and J-gene trimming of TCR beta chains was associated with a missense DCLRE1C variant in a later genetic analysis, and the association was replicated in an independent cohort. A later analysis found that TCR association rates varied across HLA loci, with DRB1 alleles showing the most associated TCRs and HLA-C alleles the fewest. Correlated functional status among segregating V segments might reflect linkage disequilibrium, but an unknown experimental factor could not be ruled out. A few of the identified cytomegalovirus-associated TCR beta chains were confirmed in vitro to be specific for cytomegalovirus antigens. Sequencing depth was assumed to be roughly uniform across donors in the presence/absence analyses, though that assumption may not hold. Because some donors lacked HLA typing at each locus, the association tests relied only on the typed subset. It was suggested by the authors that the approach could potentially be generalized to other disease states and immunological phenotypes. A further reported finding was that TCR beta sequences accurately predicted the HLA-A and HLA-B alleles for most subjects in the first cohort. In this cohort, only TCR beta chains were sequenced, and detectable features were limited by the absence of alpha or paired-chain data. At a false discovery rate of 0.05, a later analysis linked 16,000 or so TCR beta sequences to specific HLA alleles. A cluster of highly shared sequence variants was judged likely to be a technical artifact of the sequencing pipeline. In an earlier analysis of fewer than 700 of the donors, most TCR beta V segments appeared in productive rearrangements about 87% or about 30% of the time, broadly matching IMGT annotations. Some IMGT-functional V segments, including TRBV6-2 and TRBV6-3, could not be told apart with the 87-base-pair reads, so those segments were excluded.

Counted from cysteine to phenylalanine, this CDR3 has 15 amino acids. The only DNA kept is the CDR3, 45 bases in frame from the first base. Per the germline V gene (reference sequence), GTSNPN is the CDR1 and SVGIG is the CDR2. This TCR was sampled from a young man in good health and CMV-seropositive. The chain couples TRBV30 to TRBJ1-6, with no reliable assignment of the D segment. The sequencing sample was made of PBMCs. CDR3 reads: CAWSGGGSYNSPLHF. The DNA reads TGTGCTTGGAGTGGCGGAGGGTCCTATAATTCACCCCTCCACTTT.